A single sample is the source of the 21 T cell receptor beta chains below, sequenced in a study of blood T cells in healthy people across ages. Sample-barcoded 5' priming and a J-beta primer mix drove a second PCR of roughly 7 to 11 cycles. TCRdb re-analysed the 5' RACE reads in MiXCR, keeping a single row per CDR3 protein. This table holds over 950,000 distinct CDR3 sequences, roughly 50% found once. The sequenced sample consisted of blood. These TCRs come from a woman aged 60-75 years in good health.

Note on this clonotype: At one boundary the junction diverges from the germline segment, which might be a read error. The CDR3 loop is CASSLVLNAGELFF. CDR3 sequence (DNA): TGTGCCAGCAGCTTGGTCTTGAACGCCGGGGAGCTGTTTTTT. The V and J genes are TRBV7-9 and TRBJ2-2; D call uncertain. Germline lookup yields CDR1 SEHNR and CDR2 FQNEAQ (reference sequence). The CDR3 has 14 residues.

The genes are TRBV15 and TRBJ2-7, with D perhaps given as TRBD1 or TRBD2 (5 bases each). V dropped 3 bases and J dropped 2 bases, with 14 bases sitting between them. Germline V gene data show CDR1 as LNHNV and CDR2 as YYDKDF (reference sequence). This CDR3 is built from 15 residues. Here the CDR3 reads CATSSSEGTAYEQYF. CDR3 sequence (DNA): TGTGCCACCAGCAGCTCAGAGGGGACGGCCTACGAGCAGTACTTC. The full variable domain, its missing parts supplied by reference TRBV15 and TRBJ2-7, is DAMVIQNPRYQVTQFGKPVTLSCSQTLNHNVMYWYQQKSSQAPKLLFHYYDKDFNNEADTPDNFQSRRPNTSFCFLDIRSPGLGDTAMYLCATSSSEGTAYEQYFGPGTRLTVT.

A single count supports this clonotype. The chain joins TRBV20-1 to TRBJ1-5; TRBD1 might be the D (5 bases). V was cut by 0 bases and J by 9 bases, with 24 bases left in between. CDR3 length: 17 amino acids. The germline V gene encodes CDR1 DFQATT and CDR2 SNEGSKA (reference sequence). CDR3 sequence reads: CSARDAATGTISPPQHF. The CDR3 coding sequence is TGCAGTGCTAGAGATGCAGCGACCGGGACGATCAGTCCGCCCCAGCATTTT.

The rearrangement links TRBV3-1 to TRBJ2-7; D is undetermined. The CDR3 has 15 amino acids. Looked up from germline, CDR1 is LGHDT and CDR2 is YNNKEL (reference sequence). The V end lost 3 bases, the J end lost 4 bases, and 16 bases lay between the germline ends. The CDR3 sequence: CASSQTPAKAYEQYF. Here the CDR3 DNA reads TGTGCCAGCAGCCAGACCCCGGCAAAGGCTTACGAGCAGTACTTC.

The chain couples TRBV27 to TRBJ2-7; 8 bases align to TRBD2. The CDR3 runs to 17 residues. The germline V gene has CDR1 MNHEY and CDR2 SMNVEV (reference sequence). Losses at the gene ends were 3 bases for V and 0 bases for J; bases not matched to a gene: 10. The CDR3 here is CASSFFGLADNSYEQYF. The CDR3 coding sequence is TGTGCCAGCAGTTTTTTCGGACTAGCCGACAACTCCTACGAGCAGTACTTC.

This chain joins TRBV29-1 and TRBJ2-1; 12 nucleotides align to TRBD2. With V trimmed by 5 bases and J by 4 bases, 9 bases remained unmatched. The V gene's germline CDR1 is SQVTM and CDR2 ANQGSEA. There are 16 residues in the CDR3. CDR3: CSVQRSGTSGYNEQFF. CDR3 in DNA: TGCAGCGTTCAACGTTCCGGGACTAGCGGGTACAATGAGCAGTTCTTC.

This clonotype was seen only a few times. The rearrangement uses TRBV4-2 and TRBJ1-2; D may be TRBD1 (5 bases). V was shortened by 4 bases and J by 6 bases, with 12 bases between the two germline ends. This CDR3 is built from 13 residues. In germline, CDR1 is LGHNA, CDR2 YNFKEQ. Here the CDR3 reads CASSRQGLDGYTF. The CDR3 DNA reads TGTGCCAGCAGCCGCCAGGGTTTGGATGGCTACACCTTC.

The chain combines TRBV30 with TRBJ2-7; 8 positions agree with TRBD2. This CDR3 comprises 15 residues. Germline V CDR1 and CDR2: GTSNPN, SVGIG (reference sequence). The ends lost 1 base at V and 0 bases at J; junction bases unmatched: 5. The CDR3 is CAWSGTSRSSYEQYF. DNA for the CDR3: TGTGCCTGGAGTGGGACTAGCAGGAGCTCCTACGAGCAGTACTTC.

The V and J genes are TRBV3-1 and TRBJ1-5; maybe TRBD1 (5 bases). Trimming stripped 5 bases from V and 7 bases from J, with 18 bases between. Germline V lookup: CDR1 LGHDT, CDR2 YNNKEL (reference sequence). There are 15 residues in the CDR3. Written as DNA, the CDR3 is TGTGCCAGCAGCAGCGGCACCCGGGGGTGGCAGCCCCAGCATTTT. This sequence encodes CASSSGTRGWQPQHF.

The V gene is TRBV20-1, the J gene TRBJ2-7; D gene uncertain. CDR1 and CDR2 (germline): DFQATT, SNEGSKA (reference sequence). Trimming pared 1 base from V and 4 bases from J, leaving 14 bases between. This CDR3 region has 14 residues. The CDR3 DNA is TGCAGTGCTAGAGGATTGCGCGCCACATACGAGCAGTACTTC. Protein product: CSARGLRATYEQYF.

The chain joins TRBV20-1 to TRBJ2-3; 7 nucleotides align to TRBD2. CDR1 and CDR2 from the germline V gene are DFQATT and SNEGSKA (reference sequence). CDR3 length: 14 residues. CDR3 in DNA: TGCACCGCCCCCGGGACTACGATCACAGATACGCAGTATTTT. Amino acid sequence: CTAPGTTITDTQYF.

This clonotype was seen only a few times. V gene TRBV12-3 or TRBV12-4 combines with J gene TRBJ2-7, with TRBD2 identical over 10 bases. J gave up 0 bases and V 3 bases, and 14 bases lay outside the gene matches. The CDR3 loop spans 19 amino acids. CDR3 residues: CASSFASGGDLLGSYEQYF. DNA for the CDR3: TGTGCCAGCAGTTTCGCTAGCGGGGGAGATCTTTTGGGCTCCTACGAGCAGTACTTC.

Many counts were recorded for this clonotype. The V gene is TRBV7-2, the J gene TRBJ2-3; 7 nucleotides agree with TRBD2. The CDR3 sequence is 19 residues long. CDR1 and CDR2 (germline): SGHTA, FQGNSA. V dropped 8 bases and J dropped 3; count of bases not matched to a gene: 23. The CDR3 reads CASVRGLGSGRTSTDTQYF. CDR3 in DNA: TGTGCCAGCGTTCGCGGACTAGGTTCGGGAAGGACGTCGACAGATACGCAGTATTTT.

The V and J genes are TRBV4-1 and TRBJ1-1; D perhaps matches TRBD1 (5 bases). The CDR3 extends over 13 amino acids. Trimming removed 8 bases from V and 1 base from J, with 11 bases in between. CDR1 and CDR2 (germline): MGHRA, YSYEKL. In nucleotides, the CDR3 is TGCGCCAGCCTCGACAGCTCGAACACTGAAGCTTTCTTT. Translated: CASLDSSNTEAFF.

This clonotype was found a few times. The V and J genes are TRBV4-1 and TRBJ2-4, with no clear D. CDR1 and CDR2 (germline): MGHRA, YSYEKL. The V end was cut by 0 bases, the J end by 0 bases, with 9 bases between. The CDR3 is 16 residues long. CDR3 DNA sequence: TGCGCCAGCAGCCAAGATCCTGGGCTAGCCAAAAACATTCAGTACTTC. Translation: CASSQDPGLAKNIQYF.

The V and J genes are TRBV9 and TRBJ2-4, with D possibly being TRBD2 (5 bases). Judging by the DNA end, TRBJ2-7 fits better; the J call may be wrong. CDR1 and CDR2 from the germline V gene are SGDLS and YYNGEE. The CDR3 runs to 14 residues. The DNA of the CDR3 is TGTGCCAGCAGCGTAAGAGGGAACCCCCACGAGCAGTACTTC. Amino acids: CASSVRGNPHEQYF.

The rearrangement uses TRBV4-3 and TRBJ2-1; no definite D call. The DNA end is a closer match to TRBJ2-7, so the J assignment may be wrong. Per germline, CDR1 LGHNA and CDR2 YSLEER. The CDR3 has 15 amino acids. The CDR3 nucleotides are TGCGCCAGCAGCCAAGAAGAGAGCTCCTACAATGAGCAGTACTTC. Protein: CASSQEESSYNEQYF.

This clonotype was seen a handful of times. V and J are TRBV15 and TRBJ1-5; 7 nucleotides agree with TRBD1. The germline CDR1 and CDR2 sequences are LNHNV and YYDKDF (reference sequence). V lost 2 bases, J lost 0 bases, and 7 bases stayed unmatched. CDR3 size: 17 residues. The CDR3 sequence is CATSRSRGATSNQPQHF. CDR3 bases: TGTGCCACCAGCAGATCCAGGGGGGCAACTAGCAATCAGCCCCAGCATTTT.

In this sample, this clonotype turned up a few times. This chain joins TRBV5-1 and TRBJ2-3; the match to TRBD2 covers 7 bases. CDR3 length: 12 residues. Germline V gives CDR1 SGHRS, CDR2 YFSETQ. The ends lost 7 bases at V and 3 bases at J; junction bases unmatched: 2. The DNA of the CDR3 is TGCGCCAGCGGGACTACTACAGATACGCAGTATTTT. Protein product: CASGTTTDTQYF.

This chain joins TRBV20-1 and TRBJ1-2; 8 nucleotides agree with TRBD1. The CDR3 consists of 15 residues. From germline, CDR1 is DFQATT and CDR2 SNEGSKA (reference sequence). J gave up 3 bases and V 1 base, and 7 bases lay outside the gene matches. The chain's CDR3 is CSARAGDRNYYGYTF. CDR3 DNA: TGCAGTGCTAGAGCTGGGGACAGGAACTACTATGGCTACACCTTC.

The gene calls are TRBV20-1 and TRBJ2-1; 9 bases match TRBD2. The CDR3 covers 17 residues. V lost 4 bases to trimming and J lost 8 bases; unmatched junction nucleotides: 18. Germline CDR1 is DFQATT and CDR2 is SNEGSKA (reference sequence). The CDR3 reads CSAKKMGVSGRYDEQFF. DNA for the CDR3: TGCAGTGCTAAGAAGATGGGGGTTAGCGGGAGATATGATGAGCAGTTCTTC.